This record covers a single T cell receptor beta chain. Its antigen is as yet unknown. TCRdb's table, derived via immunoSEQ multiplex PCR, lists solely in-frame clones and lacks some. In the table there are under 200,000 clones, around 93% of which are singletons. The data belong to a study of T cell responses to AZD1222 COVID-19 vaccine. Whole-study context: Investigators merged groups given second doses at roughly 4 or roughly 12 weeks.

Trimming removed 0 bases at V and 0 bases at J, with 9 bases between. The germline CDR1 and CDR2 sequences are GTSNPN and SVGIG (reference sequence). The length of the CDR3 is 15 residues. Study results and caveats: Among the donors, most were white British and more were female, and clonal diversity was possibly underestimated.

The sample here was peripheral blood, taken on day 0 of AZD1222 vaccination. The sequence came from an adult in good health. The rearrangement joins TRBV30 to TRBJ1-3; unclear D gene. The CDR3 coding sequence is TGTGCCTGGAGTGTACGAGCTTCCTCTGGAAACACCATATATTTT. Translation: CAWSVRASSGNTIYF.